This T cell receptor beta chain was profiled in a study of cytomegalovirus exposure and HLA in healthy donors. V lost 5 bases and J lost 11; bases outside the gene matches: 13. The CDR3 sequence is 14 residues long. Germline CDR1 is WNHNN and CDR2 is SYGVQD (reference sequence). Researchers ran the PCR with 60 Vbeta and 13 Jbeta primers. Libraries were prepared by immunoSEQ multiplex PCR; TCRdb keeps only in-frame clonotypes and omits some of them. The sample's table shows just over 150,000 clones. In the case of this clone: Its specificity is unknown.

General study points: Sequencing likely caused a cluster of highly shared sequence variants. Whilst most TCR sequences proved rare, a subset of public TCRs occurred across many donors. A few of the chains that were CMV-associated were confirmed in vitro to be specific for CMV antigens. No immune exposure information besides CMV serostatus was available.

The sequenced sample consisted of PBMCs. This clonotype was sampled from a man aged 25-45 years in good health and CMV-seronegative. The chain uses TRBV10-1 and TRBJ2-5, with 8 bases lining up with TRBD2. The CDR3 nucleotides are TGCGCCAGCAGTCCCCCGGGACTAGGTTTTGAGCAGTACTTC. It encodes CASSPPGLGFEQYF.